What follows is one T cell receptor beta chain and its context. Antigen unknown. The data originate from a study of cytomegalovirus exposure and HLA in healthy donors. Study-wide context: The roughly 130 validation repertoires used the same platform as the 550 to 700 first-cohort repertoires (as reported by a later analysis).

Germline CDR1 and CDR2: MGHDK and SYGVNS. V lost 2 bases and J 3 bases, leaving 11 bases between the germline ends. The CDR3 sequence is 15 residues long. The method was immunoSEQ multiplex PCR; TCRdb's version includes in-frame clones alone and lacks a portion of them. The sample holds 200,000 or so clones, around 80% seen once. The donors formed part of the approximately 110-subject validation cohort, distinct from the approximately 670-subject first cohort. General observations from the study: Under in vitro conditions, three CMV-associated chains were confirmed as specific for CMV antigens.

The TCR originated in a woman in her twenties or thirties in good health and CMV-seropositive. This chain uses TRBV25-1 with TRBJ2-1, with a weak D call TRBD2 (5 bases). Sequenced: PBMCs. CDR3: CASSEVSGYYNEQFF. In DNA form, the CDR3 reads TGTGCCAGCAGTGAAGTAAGCGGATACTACAATGAGCAGTTCTTC.